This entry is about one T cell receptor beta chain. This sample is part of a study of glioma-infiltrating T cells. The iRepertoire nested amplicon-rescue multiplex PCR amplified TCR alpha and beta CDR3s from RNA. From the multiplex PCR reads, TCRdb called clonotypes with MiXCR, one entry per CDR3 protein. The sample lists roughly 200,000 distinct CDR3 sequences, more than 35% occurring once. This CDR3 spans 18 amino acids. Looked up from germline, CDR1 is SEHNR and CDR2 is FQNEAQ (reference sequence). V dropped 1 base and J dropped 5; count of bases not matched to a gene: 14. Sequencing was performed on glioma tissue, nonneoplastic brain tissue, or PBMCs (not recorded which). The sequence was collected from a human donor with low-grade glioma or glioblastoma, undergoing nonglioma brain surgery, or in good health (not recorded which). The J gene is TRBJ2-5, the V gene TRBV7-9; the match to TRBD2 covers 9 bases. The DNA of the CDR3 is TGTGCCAGCAGCTTAGTGCGACTAGCGGCATTTACCGAGGAGACCCAGTACTTC. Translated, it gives CASSLVRLAAFTEETQYF.